The rows below give T cell receptor beta chains drawn from one sample of a study of blood T cell repertoires in COVID-19. Assay: immunoSEQ multiplex PCR; the TCRdb copy retains only in-frame clones and omits some. The sample carries 180,000 or so clones, 86% recorded once. The sample consisted of PBMCs or T cells enriched from blood (not recorded which). These receptors were taken from a man aged 35 to 55 with acute COVID-19. Both conserved end residues are part of each CDR3. The D gene is left open where the match is weak. Size values are once, few and many counts, or a class for expanded clones, and some rows have none.

clone_size	v_call	j_call	d_call	cdr3_nt	cdr3_aa
few	TRBV10-3	TRBJ1-1	-	TGTGCCATCAGTGAGTCGGAACGGAGGACTGAAGCTTTCTTT	CAISESERRTEAFF
-	TRBV5-1	TRBJ2-1	-	TGCGCCAGCACCCCCACAGGAACCTACAATGAGCAGTTCTTC	CASTPTGTYNEQFF
few	TRBV7-3	TRBJ2-3	TRBD2	TGTGCCAGCAGCTTAAAACTAGCGGGAGTAGATGATACGCAGTATTTT	CASSLKLAGVDDTQYF
-	TRBV7-2	TRBJ2-5	-	TGTGCCAGCGCGCGCCGAGAGACCCAGTACTTC	CASARRETQYF
-	TRBV28	TRBJ1-1	-	TGTGCCAGCAGCAGGGGAGGGGACACTGAAGCTTTCTTT	CASSRGGDTEAFF
-	TRBV5-1	TRBJ2-7	TRBD1	TGCGCCAGCAGACCGGGACAGGCCTACGAGCAGTACTTC	CASRPGQAYEQYF
-	TRBV10-2	TRBJ1-1	-	TGCGCCACCTCGAACACTGAAGCTTTCTTT	CATSNTEAFF
-	TRBV3-1/TRBV3-2	TRBJ1-2	TRBD1	TGTGCCAGCAGCCAGATAACAGGGGGCGCGGTAGGCTACACCTTC	CASSQITGGAVGYTF
many	TRBV7-6	TRBJ2-2	TRBD1	TGTGCCAGCAGCCTAGGACAGGGTGGTGCCGGGGAGCTGTTTTTT	CASSLGQGGAGELFF
-	TRBV4-1	TRBJ1-5	-	TGCGCCAGCAGCCAAGAAGTTATGGGCGGGAGCAATCAGCCCCAGCATTTT	CASSQEVMGGSNQPQHF
-	TRBV27	TRBJ1-1	TRBD1	TGTGCCAGCAGGCCGGACAGGTTGGAAACTGAAGCTTTCTTT	CASRPDRLETEAFF
-	TRBV5-1	TRBJ1-4	-	TGCGCCAGCAGCTCAGGACGGGAACCCTTTAATGAAAAACTGTTTTTT	CASSSGREPFNEKLFF
-	TRBV28	TRBJ1-6	TRBD1	TGTGCCAGCAGGCCGGGACAGGGGAATTCACCCCTCCACTTT	CASRPGQGNSPLHF